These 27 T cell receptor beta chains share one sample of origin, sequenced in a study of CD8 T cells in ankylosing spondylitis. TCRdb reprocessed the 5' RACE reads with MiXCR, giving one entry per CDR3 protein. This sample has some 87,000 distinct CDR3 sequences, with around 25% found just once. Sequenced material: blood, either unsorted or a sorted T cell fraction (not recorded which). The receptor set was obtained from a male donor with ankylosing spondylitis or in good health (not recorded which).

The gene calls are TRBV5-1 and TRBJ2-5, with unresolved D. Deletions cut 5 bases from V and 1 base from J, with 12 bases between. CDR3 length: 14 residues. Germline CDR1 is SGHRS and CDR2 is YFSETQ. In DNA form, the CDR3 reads TGCGCCAGCAGTCCCGACTCACTCCAAGAGACCCAGTACTTC. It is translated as CASSPDSLQETQYF.

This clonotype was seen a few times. The CDR3 here is CSGQGNSYEQYF. In DNA form, the CDR3 reads TGCAGCGGGCAGGGTAACTCCTACGAGCAGTACTTC. This chain uses TRBV29-1 with TRBJ2-7; tentatively, D is TRBD1 (5 bases). The germline V and J ends were trimmed by 7 bases and 0 bases, with 10 bases remaining between them. This CDR3 region has 12 residues. Germline CDR1 reads SQVTM; CDR2 reads ANQGSEA.

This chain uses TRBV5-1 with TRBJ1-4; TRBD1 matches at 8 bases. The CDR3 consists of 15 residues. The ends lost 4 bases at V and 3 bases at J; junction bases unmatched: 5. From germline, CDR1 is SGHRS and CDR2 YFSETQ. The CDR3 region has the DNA TGCGCCAGCAGCGATCGACAGGGGTCTAATGAAAAACTGTTTTTT. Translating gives CASSDRQGSNEKLFF.

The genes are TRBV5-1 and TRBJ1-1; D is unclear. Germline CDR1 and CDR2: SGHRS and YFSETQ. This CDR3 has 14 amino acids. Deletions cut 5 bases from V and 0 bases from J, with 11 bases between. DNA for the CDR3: TGCGCCAGCAGGCCGGAGGCATTGAACACTGAAGCTTTCTTT. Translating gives CASRPEALNTEAFF.

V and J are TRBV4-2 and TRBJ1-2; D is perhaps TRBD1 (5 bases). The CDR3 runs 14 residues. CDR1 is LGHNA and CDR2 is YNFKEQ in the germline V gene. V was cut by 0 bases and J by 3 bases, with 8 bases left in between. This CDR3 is CASSQDGGDYGYTF. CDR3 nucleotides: TGTGCCAGCAGCCAAGACGGGGGGGACTATGGCTACACCTTC.

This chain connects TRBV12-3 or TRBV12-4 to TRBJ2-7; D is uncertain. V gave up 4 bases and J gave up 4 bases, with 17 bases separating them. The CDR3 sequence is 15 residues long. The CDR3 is CASSSPRRVRYEQYF. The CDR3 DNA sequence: TGTGCCAGCAGTTCCCCCCGAAGGGTTCGATACGAGCAGTACTTC.

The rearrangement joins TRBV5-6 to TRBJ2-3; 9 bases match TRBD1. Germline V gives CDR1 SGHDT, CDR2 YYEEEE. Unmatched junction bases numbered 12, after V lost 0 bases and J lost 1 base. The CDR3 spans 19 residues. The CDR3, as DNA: TGTGCCAGCAGCTTGGCGGCGACAGGGGGATTTTGGCGCACAGATACGCAGTATTTT. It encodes CASSLAATGGFWRTDTQYF.

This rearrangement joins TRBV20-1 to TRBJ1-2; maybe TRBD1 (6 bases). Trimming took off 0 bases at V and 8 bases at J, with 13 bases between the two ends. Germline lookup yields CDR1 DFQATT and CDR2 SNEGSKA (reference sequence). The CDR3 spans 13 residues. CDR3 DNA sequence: TGCAGTGCTAGAGAGGGGGGGCGTTTAGGCTACACCTTC. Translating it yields CSAREGGRLGYTF.

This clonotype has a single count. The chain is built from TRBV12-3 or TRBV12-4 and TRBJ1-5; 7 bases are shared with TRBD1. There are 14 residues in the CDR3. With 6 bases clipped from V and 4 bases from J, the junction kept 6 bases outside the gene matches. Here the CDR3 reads CASSPQGINQPQHF. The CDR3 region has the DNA TGTGCCAGCAGCCCACAGGGGATAAATCAGCCCCAGCATTTT.

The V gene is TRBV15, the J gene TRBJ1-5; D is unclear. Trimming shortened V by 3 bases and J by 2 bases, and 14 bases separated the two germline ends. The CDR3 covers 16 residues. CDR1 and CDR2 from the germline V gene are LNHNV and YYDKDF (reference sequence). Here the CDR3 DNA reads TGTGCCACCAGCAGGATTCAGAGGGCTGGCAATCAGCCCCAGCATTTT. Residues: CATSRIQRAGNQPQHF.

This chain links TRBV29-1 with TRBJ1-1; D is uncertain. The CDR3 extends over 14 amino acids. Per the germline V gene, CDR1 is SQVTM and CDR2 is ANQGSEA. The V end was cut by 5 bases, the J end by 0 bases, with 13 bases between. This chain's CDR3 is CSVIGINMNTEAFF. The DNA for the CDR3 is TGCAGCGTTATCGGGATTAATATGAACACTGAAGCTTTCTTT. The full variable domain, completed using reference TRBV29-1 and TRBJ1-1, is SAVISQKPSRDICQRGTSLTIQCQVDSQVTMMFWYRQQPGQSLTLIATANQGSEATYESGFVIDKFPISRPNLTFSTLTVSNMSPEDSSIYLCSVIGINMNTEAFFGQGTRLTVV.

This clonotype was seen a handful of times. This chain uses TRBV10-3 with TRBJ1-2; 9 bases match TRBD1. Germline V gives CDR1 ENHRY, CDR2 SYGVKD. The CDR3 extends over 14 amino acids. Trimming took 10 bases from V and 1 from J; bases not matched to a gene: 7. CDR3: CATDPGQGNYGYTF. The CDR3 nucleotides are TGTGCCACCGACCCGGGACAGGGTAACTATGGCTACACCTTC.

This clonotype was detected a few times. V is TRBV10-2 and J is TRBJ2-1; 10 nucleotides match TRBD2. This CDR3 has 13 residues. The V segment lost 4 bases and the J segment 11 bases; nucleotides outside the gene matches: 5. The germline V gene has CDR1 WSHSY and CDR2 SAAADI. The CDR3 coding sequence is TGCGCCAGCAGTGGCCAGCGGGAGGGCCAGCAGTTCTTC. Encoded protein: CASSGQREGQQFF.

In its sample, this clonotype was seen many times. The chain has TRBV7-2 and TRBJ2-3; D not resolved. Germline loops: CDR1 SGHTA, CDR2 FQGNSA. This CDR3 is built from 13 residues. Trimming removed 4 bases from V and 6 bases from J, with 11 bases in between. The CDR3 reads CASSSQGWDTQYF. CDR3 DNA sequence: TGTGCCAGCAGCTCCCAAGGATGGGATACGCAGTATTTT.

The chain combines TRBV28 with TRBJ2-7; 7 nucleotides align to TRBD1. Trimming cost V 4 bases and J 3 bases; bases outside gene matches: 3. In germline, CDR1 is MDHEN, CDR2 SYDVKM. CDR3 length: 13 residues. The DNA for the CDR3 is TGTGCCAGCAGTTCTACAGGGGTCTACGAGCAGTACGTC. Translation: CASSSTGVYEQYV.

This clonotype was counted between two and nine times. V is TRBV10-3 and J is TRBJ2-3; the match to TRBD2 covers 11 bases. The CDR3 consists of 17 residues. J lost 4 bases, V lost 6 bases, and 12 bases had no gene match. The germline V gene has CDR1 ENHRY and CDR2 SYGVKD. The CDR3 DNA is TGTGCCATCAGAAGTGGGTGGCTAGCGGGAGGAGCAGATACGCAGTATTTT. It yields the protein CAIRSGWLAGGADTQYF.

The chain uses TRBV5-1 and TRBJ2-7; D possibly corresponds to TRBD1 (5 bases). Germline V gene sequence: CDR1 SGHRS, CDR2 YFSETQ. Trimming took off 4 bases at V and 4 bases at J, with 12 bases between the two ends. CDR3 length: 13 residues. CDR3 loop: CASSPESGYEQYF. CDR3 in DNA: TGCGCCAGCAGCCCAGAGTCAGGGTACGAGCAGTACTTC.

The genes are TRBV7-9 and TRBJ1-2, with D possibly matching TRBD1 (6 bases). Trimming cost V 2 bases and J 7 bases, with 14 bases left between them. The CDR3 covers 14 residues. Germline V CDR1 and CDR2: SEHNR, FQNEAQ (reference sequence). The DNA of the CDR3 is TGTGCCAGCAGCTTATTGGAGGGGGGAGCTGGCTACACCTTC. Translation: CASSLLEGGAGYTF.

The CDR3 sequence is CSVEGGPPQYLRDTQYF. The DNA of the CDR3 is TGCAGCGTTGAAGGAGGACCCCCCCAATACCTCCGAGATACGCAGTATTTT. V gene TRBV29-1 combines with J gene TRBJ2-3; D remains unclear. The CDR3 sequence is 17 residues long. Between the trimmed V and J ends, which lost 1 base and 5 bases, there was a span of 22 bases. The germline gives CDR1 SQVTM, CDR2 ANQGSEA.

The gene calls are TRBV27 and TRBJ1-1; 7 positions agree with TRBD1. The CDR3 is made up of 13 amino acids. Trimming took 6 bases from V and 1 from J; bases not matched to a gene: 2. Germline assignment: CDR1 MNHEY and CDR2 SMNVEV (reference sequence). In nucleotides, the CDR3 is TGTGCCAGCAGGGACAGGCCGAACACTGAAGCTTTCTTT. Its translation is CASRDRPNTEAFF.

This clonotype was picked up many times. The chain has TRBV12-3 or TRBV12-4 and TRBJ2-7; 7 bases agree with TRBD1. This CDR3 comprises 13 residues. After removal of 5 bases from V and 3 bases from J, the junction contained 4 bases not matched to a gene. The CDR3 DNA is TGTGCCAGCAGTATGGGACAGATCTACGAGCAGTACGTC. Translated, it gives CASSMGQIYEQYV.

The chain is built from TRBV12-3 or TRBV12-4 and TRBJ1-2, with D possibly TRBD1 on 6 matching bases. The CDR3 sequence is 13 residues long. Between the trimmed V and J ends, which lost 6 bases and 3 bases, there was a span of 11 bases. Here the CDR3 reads CASRRTAYYGYTF. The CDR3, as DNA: TGTGCCAGCAGAAGGACAGCCTACTATGGCTACACCTTC.

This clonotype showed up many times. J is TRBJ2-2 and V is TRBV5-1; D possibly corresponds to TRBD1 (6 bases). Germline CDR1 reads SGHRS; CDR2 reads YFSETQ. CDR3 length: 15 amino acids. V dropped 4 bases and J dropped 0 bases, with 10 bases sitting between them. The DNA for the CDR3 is TGCGCCAGCAGCACGGGGACAACGAACACCGGGGAGCTGTTTTTT. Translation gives CASSTGTTNTGELFF. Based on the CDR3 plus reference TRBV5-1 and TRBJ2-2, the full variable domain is KAGVTQTPRYLIKTRGQQVTLSCSPISGHRSVSWYQQTPGQGLQFLFEYFSETQRNKGNFPGRFSGRQFSNSRSEMNVSTLELGDSALYLCASSTGTTNTGELFFGEGSRLTVL.

The CDR3 region has the DNA TGCAGTGCTATGGTATCCAATCCGGGCCAAGAGACCCAGTACTTC. It encodes CSAMVSNPGQETQYF. The rearrangement joins TRBV20-1 to TRBJ2-5; D uncertain. The germline CDR1 and CDR2 sequences are DFQATT and SNEGSKA (reference sequence). The CDR3 sequence is 15 residues long. V lost 4 bases and J lost 1, with 16 bases in between.

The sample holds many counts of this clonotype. In DNA, the CDR3 is TGCGCCAGCAGCTTGTATGAAACAAGTGCAACTAATGAAAAACTGTTTTTT. This codes for CASSLYETSATNEKLFF. This chain uses TRBV5-1 with TRBJ1-4; D unresolved. The CDR3 sequence is 17 residues long. The germline gives CDR1 SGHRS, CDR2 YFSETQ. V was pared by 1 base and J by 0 bases, with 13 bases between.

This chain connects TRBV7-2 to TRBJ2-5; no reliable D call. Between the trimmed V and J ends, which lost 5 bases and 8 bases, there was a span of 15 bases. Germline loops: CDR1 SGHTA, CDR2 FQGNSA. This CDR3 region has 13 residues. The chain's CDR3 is CASSPTLPETQYF. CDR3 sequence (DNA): TGTGCCAGCAGCCCCACCCTGCCGGAAACCCAGTACTTC.

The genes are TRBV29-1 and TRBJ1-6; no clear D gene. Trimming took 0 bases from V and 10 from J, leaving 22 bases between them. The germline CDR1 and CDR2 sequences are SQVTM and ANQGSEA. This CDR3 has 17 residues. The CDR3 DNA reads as TGCAGCGTTGAAGATCTTGGTCAGGATTGGGTCGGGTCACCCCTCCACTTT. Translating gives CSVEDLGQDWVGSPLHF.